Below, 10 T cell receptor beta chains from the same sample are listed, as sequenced in a study of blood T cells in healthy people across ages. The use of a sample-barcoded 5' primer and a J-beta primer mix characterized a second PCR of 7 to 11 cycles. TCRdb re-derived calls from the 5' RACE reads in MiXCR, one entry per CDR3 protein. The sample lists 800,000 to 950,000 distinct CDR3 sequences; just under 30% were seen once. These data were likewise used in another study, on T cells of mothers and their children.

The material sequenced was blood. The source of these receptors is a woman aged 35 to 49 in good health.

This clonotype was observed many times. The junction shows a germline mismatch at one end, possibly a read error. The chain couples TRBV20-1 to TRBJ2-1; 7 bases match TRBD1. The CDR3 has 16 amino acids. The germline V gene encodes CDR1 DFQATT and CDR2 SNEGSKA (reference sequence). CDR3 in amino acids: CSARAATGSSYNEQFF. In DNA, the CDR3 is TGCAGCGCTAGAGCCGCGACAGGGAGCTCCTACAATGAGCAGTTCTTC.

This clonotype was detected only a few times. The chain carries TRBV7-2 and TRBJ1-1; 8 bases fit TRBD1. This CDR3 is built from 14 residues. Germline CDR1 reads SGHTA; CDR2 reads FQGNSA. The ends lost 5 bases at V and 5 bases at J; junction bases unmatched: 7. CDR3 sequence: CASSKRTGLTEAFF. The CDR3 nucleotides read TGTGCCAGCAGCAAAAGGACAGGGCTAACTGAAGCTTTCTTT.

This clonotype was observed a handful of times. This rearrangement joins TRBV5-5 to TRBJ2-7, with a weak D call TRBD1 (5 bases). The CDR3 is 13 residues long. Germline V gene sequence: CDR1 SGHKS, CDR2 YYEKEE (reference sequence). Trimming removed 0 bases at V and 5 bases at J, with 9 bases between. The CDR3 is CASSLEGLDEQYF. Written as DNA, the CDR3 is TGTGCCAGCAGCTTGGAGGGGCTCGACGAGCAGTACTTC.

This clonotype showed up just a few times. This chain connects TRBV9 to TRBJ2-3; TRBD2 is a possible D gene (6 bases). V was cut by 4 bases and J by 2 bases, with 14 bases left in between. Germline loops: CDR1 SGDLS, CDR2 YYNGEE. The CDR3 spans 15 residues. The CDR3 DNA reads TGTGCCAGCAGCTTCAGTCCGGGGGACACAGATACGCAGTATTTT. This sequence encodes CASSFSPGDTDTQYF. The full variable domain, with the rest looked up from reference TRBV9 and TRBJ2-3, is DSGVTQTPKHLITATGQRVTLRCSPRSGDLSVYWYQQSLDQGLQFLIQYYNGEERAKGNILERFSAQQFPDLHSELNLSSLELGDSALYFCASSFSPGDTDTQYFGPGTRLTVL.

This rearrangement joins TRBV5-1 to TRBJ2-5; 9 positions match TRBD2. The CDR3 extends over 16 amino acids. Germline V gives CDR1 SGHRS, CDR2 YFSETQ. The J segment lost 2 bases and the V segment lost 4 bases, leaving 9 bases of the junction unmatched. The CDR3 spells CASSSSGLAQQETQYF. CDR3 in DNA: TGCGCCAGCAGCAGCTCGGGACTAGCCCAACAAGAGACCCAGTACTTC.

As regards this clonotype: A read error is possible here, since a much larger clone lies one base away. The rearrangement uses TRBV7-3 and TRBJ2-2, with D unresolved. Germline assignment: CDR1 SGHTA and CDR2 FQGTGA. The CDR3 is 16 amino acids. V was trimmed by 1 base and J by 0 bases, leaving 9 bases between them. CDR3 bases: TGTGCCAGCAGCTTAAGGGCCAGGACGAACACCGGGGAGCTGTTTTTT. Its translation: CASSLRARTNTGELFF.

V is TRBV11-2 and J is TRBJ2-5; 7 nucleotides match TRBD2. The V and J ends lost 1 base and 4 bases, in that order; junction bases with no gene match: 6. In germline, CDR1 is SGHAT, CDR2 FQNNGV. The CDR3 is 15 residues long. CDR3 in DNA: TGTGCCAGCAGCTTAGGGCGGGGGACGGGAGAGACCCAGTACTTC. It specifies CASSLGRGTGETQYF. Together with reference TRBV11-2 and TRBJ2-5, the CDR3 gives the full variable domain: EAGVAQSPRYKIIEKRQSVAFWCNPISGHATLYWYQQILGQGPKLLIQFQNNGVVDDSQLPKDRFSAERLKGVDSTLKIQPAKLEDSAVYLCASSLGRGTGETQYFGPGTRLLVL.

As regards this clonotype: The junction shows a germline mismatch at one end, possibly a read error. V is TRBV28 and J is TRBJ2-5; D may match TRBD1 or TRBD2 (5 bases each). CDR1 and CDR2 (germline): MDHEN, SYDVKM. This CDR3 is 12 amino acids long. CDR3 DNA sequence: TGTACCAGCAGCCTTCTGAGGGGGACCCAGTACTTC. Translated: CTSSLLRGTQYF. Looking up the rest from reference TRBV28 and TRBJ2-5 gives the full variable domain: DVKVTQSSRYLVKRTGEKVFLECVQDMDHENMFWYRQDPGLGLRLIYFSYDVKMKEKGDIPEGYSVSREKKERFSLILESASTNQTSMYLCTSSLLRGTQYFGPGTRLLVL.

Many counts were recorded for this clonotype. J is TRBJ2-1 and V is TRBV7-2, with a tentative D call TRBD2 (6 bases). Germline-derived CDR1 and CDR2 are SGHTA and FQGNSA. V lost 4 bases to trimming and J lost 6 bases, with 16 bases between them. The CDR3 totals 15 residues. For the CDR3, the DNA is TGTGCCAGCAGCTACGCAGGCGGGATAGGCAATGAGCAGTTCTTC. This codes for CASSYAGGIGNEQFF.

Concerning this clonotype: This may arise from a read error, as a much more abundant clone is one base away. J is TRBJ2-1 and V is TRBV9; possibly TRBD2 for D (5 bases). The DNA end is a closer match to TRBJ2-7, so the J assignment may be wrong. The CDR3 runs to 15 residues. Looked up from germline, CDR1 is SGDLS and CDR2 is YYNGEE. The CDR3 sequence: CASSDPSSSYNEQYF. DNA for the CDR3: TGTGCCAGCAGCGACCCCTCTAGCTCCTACAATGAGCAGTACTTC.